The source of this TCR beta chain is a study of cytomegalovirus exposure and HLA in healthy donors. Trimming removed 1 base from V and 4 bases from J, with 11 bases in between. The germline V gene has CDR1 SGDLS and CDR2 YYNGEE. The CDR3 covers 15 residues. Concerning this clone itself: Its specificity is unknown.

Study observations and caveats: TCR beta chains numbering under 200 were designated cytomegalovirus-associated. Later analysis suggested most CMV-associated TCR beta chains were HLA-restricted.

The study ran its PCR with 60 Vbeta and 13 Jbeta primers. The repertoire was sequenced with immunoSEQ multiplex PCR; TCRdb's copy has only in-frame clones and lacks some. The data contain 150,000 to 200,000 clones, around three quarters of them singletons. The receptor comes from a male donor in good health and CMV-seronegative. The chain is built from TRBV9 and TRBJ2-2; D gene unclear. The specimen sequenced was PBMCs. The CDR3: CASSVSDSLTGELFF. CDR3 coding DNA: TGTGCCAGCAGCGTAAGTGACTCCCTCACCGGGGAGCTGTTTTTT.